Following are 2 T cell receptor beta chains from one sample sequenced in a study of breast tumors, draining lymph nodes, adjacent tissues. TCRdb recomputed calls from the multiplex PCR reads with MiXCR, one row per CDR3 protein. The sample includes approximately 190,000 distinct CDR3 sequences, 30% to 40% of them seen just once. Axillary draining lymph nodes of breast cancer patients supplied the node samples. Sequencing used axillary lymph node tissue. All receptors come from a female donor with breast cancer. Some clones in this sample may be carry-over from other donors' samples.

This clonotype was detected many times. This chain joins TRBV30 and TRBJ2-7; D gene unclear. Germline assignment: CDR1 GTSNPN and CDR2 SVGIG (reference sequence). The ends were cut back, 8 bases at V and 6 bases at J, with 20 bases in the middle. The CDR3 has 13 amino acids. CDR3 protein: CATDRTSNIEQYF. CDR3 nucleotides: TGTGCCACAGACCGAACCTCTAATATCGAGCAGTACTTC.

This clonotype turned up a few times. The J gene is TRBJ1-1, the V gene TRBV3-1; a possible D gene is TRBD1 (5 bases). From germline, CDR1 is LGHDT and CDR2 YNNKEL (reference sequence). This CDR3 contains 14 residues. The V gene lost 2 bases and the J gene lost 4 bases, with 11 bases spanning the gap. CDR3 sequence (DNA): TGTGCCAGCAGCCAAACACAGGTGAGCACTGAAGCTTTCTTT. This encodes CASSQTQVSTEAFF. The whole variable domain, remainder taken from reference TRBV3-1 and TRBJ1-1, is DTAVSQTPKYLVTQMGNDKSIKCEQNLGHDTMYWYKQDSKKFLKIMFSYNNKELIINETVPNRFSPKSPDKAHLNLHINSLELGDSAVYFCASSQTQVSTEAFFGQGTRLTVV.